The entry below describes one TCR beta chain. TCRdb's copy holds only in-frame clones and misses some; the assay was immunoSEQ multiplex PCR. Of around 450,000 clones listed, about 85% were seen once; the top ten hold approximately 2%. The germline V gene has CDR1 MDHEN and CDR2 SYDVKM. V was pared by 6 bases and J by 0 bases, with 15 bases between. This CDR3 contains 16 residues. The sample belongs to a study of blood T cell repertoires in COVID-19. As for the study in general: COVID-19 samples, acute and convalescent, were from the United States, Italy and Spain. The cDNA or gDNA used as material had been derived from T cells, B-cell-depleted T cells, or PBMCs.

Sequenced input: PBMCs or T cells enriched from blood (not recorded which). This clonotype was sampled from a woman between 18 and 29 years old with acute COVID-19. This rearrangement joins TRBV28 to TRBJ2-4; perhaps TRBD1 as D (6 bases). The DNA for the CDR3 is TGTGCCAGCAGGCCCGGGACACTTCTAGCCAAAAACATTCAGTACTTC. It translates to CASRPGTLLAKNIQYF.